These 12 T cell receptor beta chains originate from one sample sequenced in a study of T cells in women clearing cervical HPV infection (dated by TCRdb to 2016 to 2019). Library method: the immunoSEQ multiplex PCR assay. TCRdb took this table from immuneACCESS and kept in-frame rearrangements with V and J called. Such tables lack part of the clones; where checked against another copy, unresolved V genes explain under half of the gap, and the rest is unexplained. This sample's clone table shows approximately 31,000 clones. The top ten clones comprise about 3.1% of the sample. The sample was blood buffy coat. All receptors come from a woman between 18 and 75 years old with a cervical HPV16 infection that either progressed to CIN3+ or cleared (not recorded which).

A word on this clone: The observed sequence ends 3 residues before the CDR3 terminus, with the missing tail filled in from the germline J gene. This chain connects TRBV20-1 to TRBJ2-5; 10 bases are shared with TRBD1. Germline V gene sequence: CDR1 DFQATT, CDR2 SNEGSKA (reference sequence). The CDR3 length is 14 residues. Trimming at V came to 3 bases and at J to 3 bases, leaving 4 bases not matched to a gene. The part of the CDR3 DNA that was read is TGCAGTGCTAGGGGAGGGACAGGGGAAGAGACC. The encoded protein is CSARGGTGEET. The entire CDR3 protein is CSARGGTGEETQYF.

As for this clone: The read falls 3 residues short of the CDR3 end, and the missing part is taken from the germline J gene. This rearrangement joins TRBV5-1 to TRBJ1-1; possible D gene TRBD1, 5 bases. Looked up from germline, CDR1 is SGHRS and CDR2 is YFSETQ. V was trimmed by 3 bases and J by 1 base, leaving 7 bases between them. The CDR3 runs to 13 residues. CDR3 bases read: TGCGCCAGCAGCTGGGGGGGGAACACTGAA. This codes for CASSWGGNTE. The complete CDR3 protein is CASSWGGNTEAFF. Full variable domain (missing parts from reference TRBV5-1 and TRBJ1-1): KAGVTQTPRYLIKTRGQQVTLSCSPISGHRSVSWYQQTPGQGLQFLFEYFSETQRNKGNFPGRFSGRQFSNSRSEMNVSTLELGDSALYLCASSWGGNTEAFFGQGTRLTVV.

CDR3 region: CASSEGNGGGPPDTQYF. The CDR3 DNA, read in part, is TGTGCCAGCAGTGAAGGGAATGGGGGGGGGCCTCCAGATACG. The V gene is TRBV6-1, the J gene TRBJ2-3; TRBD2 might be the D (7 bases). The read ends 3 residues shy of where the CDR3 ends; the end is completed using the germline J gene. Germline lookup yields CDR1 MNHNS and CDR2 SASEGT. There are 17 residues in the CDR3. V shed 1 base and J shed 4 bases, with 18 bases lying between them.

For this clone: The CDR3 end falls 3 residues outside the read, so it is completed with the germline J gene. The chain carries TRBV6-2 or TRBV6-3 and TRBJ1-6; D unresolved. V was shortened by 8 bases and J by 7 bases, with 18 bases between the two germline ends. This CDR3 is 15 amino acids long. The germline gives CDR1 MNHEY, CDR2 SVGEGT. The covered CDR3 bases are TGTGCCAGCTCCTCCTCGGAGGGTCTCAATTCACCC. This translates into CASSSSEGLNSP. The whole CDR3 sequence reads CASSSSEGLNSPLHF.

As for this clone: The sequence runs out 3 residues before the end of the CDR3; the remainder is reconstructed from the germline J gene. The J gene is TRBJ1-2, the V gene TRBV7-2; TRBD1 is a possible D gene (5 bases). The length of the CDR3 is 15 residues. CDR1 SGHTA and CDR2 FQGNSA come from the germline V gene. Here the CDR3 reads CASSLSRGGTNDYTF. The CDR3 DNA, read in part, is TGTGCCAGCAGCCTCTCGCGGGGGGGAACCAACGAC.

The CDR3 DNA, read in part, is TGCAGTGTTTACATAGCGGGGGGGCCCTACGAG. It is translated as CSVYIAGGPYE. The full CDR3 protein reads CSVYIAGGPYEQYF. This chain joins TRBV20-1 and TRBJ2-7, with 11 bases that match TRBD2. The observed sequence ends 3 residues before the CDR3 terminus, with the missing tail filled in from the germline J gene. The CDR3 extends over 14 amino acids. Per germline, CDR1 DFQATT and CDR2 SNEGSKA (reference sequence). With V trimmed by 7 bases and J by 2 bases, 7 bases remained unmatched.

A word on this clone: The CDR3 end lies 3 residues beyond the end of the read and is filled in from the germline J gene. V is TRBV7-8 and J is TRBJ1-5; D call uncertain. This CDR3 has 16 residues. The V gene's germline CDR1 is SGHVS and CDR2 FQNEAQ. Trimming removed 1 base from V and 1 base from J, with 11 bases in between. Here the CDR3 reads CASSLVRTASNQPQHF. The covered CDR3 bases are TGTGCCAGCAGCTTAGTAAGAACAGCCAGCAATCAGCCC.

Concerning this clone itself: The sequence runs out 3 residues before the end of the CDR3; the remainder is reconstructed from the germline J gene. The chain recombines TRBV29-1 with TRBJ2-1; 8 bases match TRBD1. In germline, CDR1 is SQVTM, CDR2 ANQGSEA. Trimming removed 1 base from V and 1 base from J; junction bases left unmatched: 3. The CDR3 covers 15 residues. The CDR3 loop reads CSVEGGQASYNEQFF. The CDR3 DNA, read in part, is TGCAGCGTTGAAGGGGGACAGGCTTCCTACAATGAG.

In the case of this clone: The CDR3 end is not reached by the read, which stops 3 residues before it; the germline J gene fills it in. The rearrangement uses TRBV5-4 and TRBJ2-7; 11 bases align to TRBD2. Germline-derived CDR1 and CDR2 are SGHNT and YYREEE (reference sequence). The CDR3 is made up of 13 amino acids. The V gene end was trimmed by 4 bases and the J gene end by 6 bases; junction bases not matched to a gene: 3. CDR3 bases read: TGTGCCAGCAGCCCTGGACTAGCGGGCGAG. Protein sequence: CASSPGLAGE. The CDR3 as a whole reads CASSPGLAGEQYF.

Notes on this clone: The read gets to within 3 residues of the CDR3 end, and the germline J gene fills in the rest. The rearrangement uses TRBV18 and TRBJ1-2; the D gene is possibly TRBD1 (6 bases). The V gene's germline CDR1 is KGHSH and CDR2 LQKENI. The CDR3 is made up of 13 amino acids. The CDR3 bases that were read are TGTGCCAGCTCACCAGGACAGAACTACGAC. As protein: CASSPGQNYD. The whole CDR3 sequence reads CASSPGQNYDYTF.

Note on this clone: The missing CDR3 end, 3 residues past where the read stops, is filled in from the germline J gene. The chain has TRBV18 and TRBJ1-2; 7 nucleotides agree with TRBD1. The CDR3 sequence is 14 residues long. The germline V gene encodes CDR1 KGHSH and CDR2 LQKENI. The CDR3 loop is CASSPRVGGDDYTF. The CDR3 DNA, read in part, is TGTGCCAGCTCACCACGGGTAGGGGGCGACGAC.

As concerns this clone: The sequenced fragment ends 3 residues before the CDR3 boundary, so the rest is inferred from the germline J gene. The rearrangement uses TRBV5-1 and TRBJ2-1, with TRBD2 matching over 7 bases. The junction had 5 bases not matched to a gene; V was cut back by 0 bases and J by 5 bases. CDR1 is SGHRS, CDR2 YFSETQ, per germline. The CDR3 has 15 residues. Here the CDR3 reads CASSLVGLENNEQFF. The part of the CDR3 DNA that was read is TGCGCCAGCAGCTTGGTAGGACTAGAAAACAATGAG.